These 32 T cell receptor beta chains came from one sample sequenced in a study of T-cell reconstitution after alpha-beta-depleted transplantation in children (dated by TCRdb to about 2016). Library generation was performed with PCR. Data came from an Illumina HiSeq 2500. TCR libraries were prepared with molecular barcoding, using unique molecular identifiers to normalize TCRbeta repertoire quantification. The public reads were reanalyzed by TCRdb: fastp trimming at Q25, MiXCR alignment, in-frame beta chains only. Each entry is one CDR3 protein sequence, shown with its most common DNA and genes. This sample holds about 980,000 distinct CDR3 sequences; about 30% were observed only once. About 28% of the sample is taken by the ten largest. Reading the label with the study, this specimen's treatment or condition is: allogeneic hematopoietic cell transplantation with graft depleted of TCRalphabeta T cells and CD19 B cells.

The specimen was PBMCs, mostly from graft donor cells, collected 360 days after TCRalphabeta/CD19-depleted stem cell transplant. The receptors originated from a boy under three years old who had a stem cell transplant for SCID, so the T cells may come from the graft donor.

The J gene is TRBJ2-7, the V gene TRBV28, with TRBD1 identical over 10 bases. This CDR3 has 16 amino acids. Germline trimming cut 3 bases from V and 2 bases from J; bases unmatched to any gene: 7. Germline V gene data show CDR1 as MDHEN and CDR2 as SYDVKM. The DNA for the CDR3 is TGTGCCAGCAGTTTCTTGGGACAGGGGCATACCTACGAGCAGTACTTC. Residues: CASSFLGQGHTYEQYF.

The rearrangement links TRBV5-5 to TRBJ1-5; the match to TRBD1 covers 10 bases. The germline gives CDR1 SGHKS, CDR2 YYEKEE (reference sequence). The CDR3 contains 14 residues. The J segment lost 4 bases and the V segment lost 3 bases, leaving 1 base of the junction unmatched. CDR3 in amino acids: CASSWGQGNQPQHF. CDR3 nucleotides: TGTGCCAGCAGCTGGGGACAGGGGAATCAGCCCCAGCATTTT.

CDR3 sequence: CASSPRQGAIEQYF. For the CDR3, the DNA is TGTGCCAGCAGCCCGAGACAGGGGGCCATCGAGCAGTACTTC. The chain carries TRBV7-9 and TRBJ2-7; 10 bases match TRBD1. After removal of 5 bases from V and 6 bases from J, the junction contained 7 bases not matched to a gene. Germline CDR1 SEHNR, CDR2 FQNEAQ (reference sequence). The CDR3 consists of 14 residues.

The rearrangement links TRBV10-3 to TRBJ2-7, with TRBD1 matching 10 bases. The CDR3 spans 14 residues. The germline V gene encodes CDR1 ENHRY and CDR2 SYGVKD. The ends lost 11 bases at V and 2 bases at J; junction bases unmatched: 9. The CDR3 DNA sequence: TGTGCCTCCCAATTGGGACAGGGGACCTACGAGCAGTACTTC. Translating gives CASQLGQGTYEQYF.

The chain employs TRBV5-5 and TRBJ1-5; D not resolved. Trimming stripped 4 bases from V and 9 bases from J, with 8 bases between. CDR3 length: 11 residues. Per the germline V gene, CDR1 is SGHKS and CDR2 is YYEKEE (reference sequence). The CDR3 nucleotides read TGTGCCAGCAGCCGACTAGGGCCCCAGCATTTT. It is translated as CASSRLGPQHF.

V gene TRBV29-1 combines with J gene TRBJ2-3; no clear D gene. Trimming took off 6 bases at V and 5 bases at J, with 12 bases between the two ends. CDR1 is SQVTM, CDR2 ANQGSEA, per germline. The CDR3 extends over 12 amino acids. The CDR3 reads CSVWATGDTQYF. The CDR3 DNA follows: TGCAGCGTCTGGGCCACCGGAGATACGCAGTATTTT.

This chain links TRBV2 with TRBJ2-2, with 10 bases fitting TRBD2. Germline CDR1 SNHLY, CDR2 FYNNEI. After removal of 6 bases from V and 0 bases from J, the junction contained 4 bases not matched to a gene. The length of the CDR3 is 16 residues. CDR3 nucleotides: TGTGCCAGCAGGAAGGGACTAGCGACGAACACCGGGGAGCTGTTTTTT. This translates into CASRKGLATNTGELFF.

This clonotype occurred a few times. The V gene is TRBV6-2 or TRBV6-3, the J gene TRBJ2-3, with D perhaps TRBD2 (6 bases). This CDR3 comprises 14 residues. CDR1 and CDR2 from the germline V gene are MNHEY and SVGEGT. Trimming removed 5 bases from V and 3 bases from J, with 12 bases in between. This CDR3 reads CASSVPGRTDTQYF. CDR3 nucleotides: TGTGCCAGCAGTGTCCCCGGGAGAACAGATACGCAGTATTTT.

In this sample, this clonotype turned up a few times. The chain joins TRBV4-1 to TRBJ1-1; D perhaps matches TRBD1 (5 bases). The length of the CDR3 is 16 residues. Trimming took off 0 bases at V and 8 bases at J, with 19 bases between the two ends. CDR1 and CDR2 from the germline V gene are MGHRA and YSYEKL. The CDR3 spells CASSQDKGITRAEAFF. Here the CDR3 DNA reads TGCGCCAGCAGCCAAGATAAAGGGATTACCAGGGCGGAAGCTTTCTTT.

The chain links TRBV7-2 to TRBJ2-7; D may match TRBD1 or TRBD2 (7 bases each). Germline assignment: CDR1 SGHTA and CDR2 FQGNSA. The CDR3 consists of 15 residues. With 4 bases removed from V and 3 bases from J, the gap between germline ends came to 16 bases. CDR3 bases: TGTGCCAGCAGCTCCAGGGGGGGCACCCTCTACGAGCAGTACTTC. It codes for CASSSRGGTLYEQYF.

Ten or more counts support this clonotype. The chain is built from TRBV5-6 and TRBJ1-3; D not certain. Per germline, CDR1 SGHDT and CDR2 YYEEEE. The CDR3 consists of 14 residues. V lost 4 bases and J 3 bases, leaving 11 bases between the germline ends. This chain's CDR3 is CASSPTDFGNTIYF. For the CDR3, the DNA is TGTGCCAGCAGCCCCACGGACTTTGGAAACACCATATATTTT.

The chain recombines TRBV5-6 with TRBJ2-4; the match to TRBD2 covers 7 bases. This CDR3 has 17 residues. J gave up 3 bases and V 1 base, and 10 bases lay outside the gene matches. Germline assignment: CDR1 SGHDT and CDR2 YYEEEE. This CDR3 reads CASSLQEYWDYKNIQYF. DNA of the CDR3: TGTGCCAGCAGCTTGCAAGAGTACTGGGACTACAAAAACATTCAGTACTTC.

This clonotype was observed a few times. The V gene is TRBV18, the J gene TRBJ2-1, with TRBD1 as a possible D gene (6 bases). With 2 bases removed from V and 3 bases from J, the gap between germline ends came to 14 bases. CDR1 is KGHSH, CDR2 LQKENI, per germline. The length of the CDR3 is 16 residues. The CDR3 here is CASSPFGQIIYNEQFF. The DNA of the CDR3 is TGTGCCAGCTCACCATTCGGACAGATAATCTACAATGAGCAGTTCTTC.

On this clonotype: An end of the junction differs from the germline gene, which may be a read error. The chain carries TRBV7-3 and TRBJ1-2, with a possible D match to TRBD1 (6 bases). Germline V CDR1 and CDR2: SGHTA, FQGTGA. CDR3 length: 13 amino acids. The CDR3 DNA reads TGTGCCAGCAGCTCCGGAGGGGGAGGGGGATGGGTCTTC. Translation gives CASSSGGGGGWVF.

The V and J genes are TRBV7-9 and TRBJ2-1, with 9 positions matching TRBD1. Looked up from germline, CDR1 is SEHNR and CDR2 is FQNEAQ (reference sequence). Trimming cost V 5 bases and J 6 bases; bases outside gene matches: 8. The CDR3 has 15 residues. CDR3 region: CASSVGTGLGNEQFF. The CDR3 nucleotides are TGTGCCAGCAGCGTAGGGACAGGGCTTGGCAATGAGCAGTTCTTC.

The chain employs TRBV24-1 and TRBJ2-1; D not certain. The V end lost 4 bases, the J end lost 8 bases, and 17 bases lay between the germline ends. CDR1 and CDR2 (germline): KGHDR, SFDVKD. This CDR3 is 15 amino acids long. The CDR3: CATSEWGARVDEQFF. CDR3 coding DNA: TGTGCCACCAGTGAATGGGGTGCCCGCGTGGATGAGCAGTTCTTC.

This chain joins TRBV21-1 and TRBJ2-1; the table's D call of TRBD1 was not tested on the DNA. TRBV21-1 is a pseudogene. The CDR3 length is 12 residues. Here the CDR3 DNA reads TGTGCCAGCAGCAAAAGGGGCACTGAGCAGTTCTTC. Its translation: CASSKRGTEQFF.

This clonotype showed up just a few times. V gene TRBV5-1 combines with J gene TRBJ2-7; D gene uncertain. V was pared by 4 bases and J by 6 bases, with 8 bases between. Germline V gene lookup returns CDR1 SGHRS and CDR2 YFSETQ. There are 11 residues in the CDR3. The CDR3 loop is CASSEDGEQYF. The DNA of the CDR3 is TGCGCCAGCAGCGAGGACGGCGAGCAGTACTTC.

The V and J genes are TRBV12-3 or TRBV12-4 and TRBJ2-1; 7 positions agree with TRBD2. After removal of 4 bases from V and 15 bases from J, the junction contained 9 bases not matched to a gene. The CDR3 is 12 residues long. CDR3 residues: CASSYLGRARFF. In DNA, the CDR3 is TGTGCCAGCAGTTACCTGGGGAGGGCTCGGTTCTTC.

This clonotype was counted between two and nine times. V and J are TRBV6-1 and TRBJ2-2, with a possible D match to TRBD2 (5 bases). This CDR3 has 15 amino acids. Germline CDR1 and CDR2: MNHNS and SASEGT. V lost 6 bases and J 4 bases, leaving 15 bases between the germline ends. CDR3 DNA: TGTGCCAGCAGCGCGAGGGTTCTAACCACCGGGGAGCTGTTTTTT. It encodes CASSARVLTTGELFF.

V and J are TRBV20-1 and TRBJ1-1, with D possibly being TRBD1 (5 bases). Germline loops: CDR1 DFQATT, CDR2 SNEGSKA (reference sequence). Trimming removed 0 bases at V and 5 bases at J, with 19 bases between. The CDR3 covers 16 residues. The CDR3 region is CSARDPIGRVRTEAFF. The CDR3 nucleotides read TGCAGTGCTAGAGATCCGATCGGCAGGGTACGAACTGAAGCTTTCTTT.

This chain connects TRBV20-1 to TRBJ2-7; 8 positions match TRBD2. Germline CDR1 and CDR2: DFQATT and SNEGSKA (reference sequence). The CDR3 loop spans 15 amino acids. Losses at the gene ends were 6 bases for V and 1 base for J; bases not matched to a gene: 11. The chain's CDR3 is CSALLAGGRSYEQYF. CDR3 coding DNA: TGCAGTGCCCTTCTGGCGGGGGGACGTTCCTACGAGCAGTACTTC.

This sequence joins TRBV12-3 or TRBV12-4 and TRBJ2-7, with 10 bases identical to TRBD2. The CDR3 is 17 amino acids. V trimming: 2 bases; J trimming: 3 bases; junction bases outside the gene matches: 10. CDR3 amino acids: CASSLTLGSGGRYEQYF. DNA of the CDR3: TGTGCCAGCAGTTTAACCCTGGGTAGCGGGGGGCGCTACGAGCAGTACTTC.

This chain connects TRBV7-2 to TRBJ1-5, with D possibly TRBD1 on 6 matching bases. Trimming cost V 1 base and J 4 bases, with 14 bases left between them. The CDR3 runs 16 residues. CDR1 is SGHTA, CDR2 FQGNSA, per germline. The CDR3 region is CASSLGGAQFNQPQHF. CDR3 DNA: TGTGCCAGCAGCTTAGGGGGGGCTCAGTTTAATCAGCCCCAGCATTTT.

The rearrangement uses TRBV20-1 and TRBJ1-4, with 7 positions matching TRBD1. V lost 0 bases and J lost 16; bases outside the gene matches: 8. There are 12 residues in the CDR3. CDR1 DFQATT and CDR2 SNEGSKA come from the germline V gene (reference sequence). CDR3 bases: TGCAGTGCTAGAGAAGGGGGACAGTGGCAGTTTTTT. It encodes CSAREGGQWQFF.

This clonotype has more than one count but fewer than ten. The chain combines TRBV18 with TRBJ2-1; maybe TRBD1 (6 bases). The germline gives CDR1 KGHSH, CDR2 LQKENI. CDR3 length equals 16 residues. V shed 3 bases and J shed 6 bases, with 18 bases lying between them. The CDR3 nucleotides read TGTGCCAGCTCACCGATGATGACAGGCGAAGGCAATGAGCAGTTCTTC. Protein sequence: CASSPMMTGEGNEQFF.

This clonotype was found a few times. The chain has TRBV28 and TRBJ1-5; D possibly corresponds to TRBD1 (6 bases). Trimming shortened V by 9 bases and J by 5 bases, and 11 bases separated the two germline ends. Germline V gene data show CDR1 as MDHEN and CDR2 as SYDVKM. This CDR3 contains 12 residues. DNA for the CDR3: TGTGCCAGTAAGACAGGTGATCAGCCCCAGCATTTT. Translating gives CASKTGDQPQHF.

The chain couples TRBV20-1 to TRBJ1-5; weak D call: TRBD1 (6 bases). The germline V gene encodes CDR1 DFQATT and CDR2 SNEGSKA (reference sequence). V was shortened by 3 bases and J by 0 bases, with 18 bases between the two germline ends. This CDR3 has 17 amino acids. CDR3 DNA sequence: TGCAGTGCTAGTCCACCCCAGGGGATTCATAGCAATCAGCCCCAGCATTTT. Amino acids: CSASPPQGIHSNQPQHF.

In this sample, this clonotype turned up a few times. The CDR3 DNA follows: TGTGCCAGCAGCATTGGGGGGGGACCCTTCTACGAGCAGTACTTC. This gives the protein CASSIGGGPFYEQYF. J is TRBJ2-7 and V is TRBV7-3; 7 nucleotides match TRBD2. Germline V gene data show CDR1 as SGHTA and CDR2 as FQGTGA. This CDR3 comprises 15 residues. V gave up 5 bases and J gave up 3 bases; unmatched junction bases: 10.

This clonotype was seen a handful of times. The chain employs TRBV4-3 and TRBJ2-7; D is possibly TRBD1 (6 bases). Per germline, CDR1 LGHNA and CDR2 YSLEER. V dropped 0 bases and J dropped 1 base, with 13 bases sitting between them. The CDR3 loop spans 16 amino acids. The CDR3 sequence is CASSQDRPRGSYEQYF. The CDR3 DNA reads TGCGCCAGCAGCCAAGATAGGCCAAGGGGGTCCTACGAGCAGTACTTC.

This sequence joins TRBV9 and TRBJ2-3; D gene unclear. This CDR3 has 13 residues. Germline CDR1 reads SGDLS; CDR2 reads YYNGEE. V lost 0 bases, J lost 4 bases, and 6 bases lay in between. CDR3 residues: CASSVEWADTQYF. The DNA for the CDR3 is TGTGCCAGCAGCGTAGAGTGGGCAGATACGCAGTATTTT. The full variable domain, in which reference TRBV9 and TRBJ2-3 provide the parts outside the CDR3, is DSGVTQTPKHLITATGQRVTLRCSPRSGDLSVYWYQQSLDQGLQFLIQYYNGEERAKGNILERFSAQQFPDLHSELNLSSLELGDSALYFCASSVEWADTQYFGPGTRLTVL.

The rearrangement links TRBV11-2 to TRBJ2-7; 13 bases are a match to TRBD2. The CDR3 runs 18 residues. The V gene end was trimmed by 5 bases and the J gene end by 3 bases; junction bases not matched to a gene: 13. Per germline, CDR1 SGHAT and CDR2 FQNNGV. The CDR3 protein is CASSLRGTSGVEGYEQYF. Here the CDR3 DNA reads TGTGCCAGCAGCCTGAGGGGGACTAGCGGGGTGGAGGGCTACGAGCAGTACTTC.